This TCR beta chain was documented in a study of blood T cell repertoires in COVID-19. Study-level background: Sources were T cells, B-cell-depleted T cells, or PBMCs; the material itself was cDNA or gDNA.

Assay: immunoSEQ multiplex PCR; the TCRdb copy retains only in-frame clones and omits some. The sample includes around 170,000 clones, more than 85% of them seen just once. Concerning this clone: This CDR3 is also generated by other DNA sequences in the sample.

Germline CDR1 reads KGHSH; CDR2 reads LQKENI. There are 13 residues in the CDR3. The V and J ends lost 3 bases and 5 bases, in that order; junction bases with no gene match: 3. The chain couples TRBV18 to TRBJ1-1; 7 bases are shared with TRBD1. Input material: PBMCs or T cells enriched from blood (not recorded which). The sequence was obtained from a woman aged 45-65 years who had recovered from COVID-19. The DNA for the CDR3 is TGTGCCAGCTCACCCCAGGGGGATACTGAAGCTTTCTTT. Protein sequence: CASSPQGDTEAFF.